A single sample is the source of the 10 T cell receptor beta chains below, sequenced in a study of blood T cell dynamics during melanoma immunotherapy. Produced via immunoSEQ multiplex PCR; TCRdb's table is partial and in-frame only. The sample shows about 12,000 clones, about four fifths of them seen only once. The time point was: pre-treatment baseline. The sequenced sample was blood, obtained from a patient treated with checkpoint blockade. The source of these receptors is a human donor with melanoma.

J is TRBJ2-3 and V is TRBV29-1; D might be TRBD1 (6 bases). Germline V CDR1 and CDR2: SQVTM, ANQGSEA. Deletions cut 3 bases from V and 3 bases from J, with 16 bases between. The CDR3 contains 15 residues. The CDR3 nucleotides read TGCAGCGTTGATGAACAGGGCCCCCGGACAGATACGCAGTATTTT. Amino acid sequence: CSVDEQGPRTDTQYF.

The chain links TRBV5-1 to TRBJ2-2, with D perhaps TRBD1 (6 bases). The ends were cut back, 1 base at V and 7 bases at J, with 11 bases in the middle. The CDR3 sequence is 14 residues long. Germline values: CDR1 SGHRS, CDR2 YFSETQ. The DNA for the CDR3 is TGCGCCAGCAGCTTGCCAGGGGTTAGCGGGGAGCTGTTTTTT. Residues: CASSLPGVSGELFF.

The chain combines TRBV19 with TRBJ2-3; TRBD2 aligns across 8 bases. The CDR3 has 15 amino acids. In germline, CDR1 is LNHDA, CDR2 SQIVND (reference sequence). With V trimmed by 5 bases and J by 3 bases, 7 bases remained unmatched. CDR3 coding DNA: TGTGCCAGTAGTCCCCTCGGGGGGGTGACAGATACGCAGTATTTT. Translation: CASSPLGGVTDTQYF.

The gene calls are TRBV6-5 and TRBJ1-2; a possible D gene is TRBD1 (6 bases). Germline CDR1 is MNHEY and CDR2 is SVGAGI. The CDR3 has 13 amino acids. Deletions cut 2 bases from V and 7 bases from J, with 11 bases between. The CDR3 is CASSYGGRAGYTF. Written as DNA, the CDR3 is TGTGCCAGCAGTTACGGGGGGCGCGCTGGCTACACCTTC.

J is TRBJ2-3 and V is TRBV6-1, with D tentatively TRBD1 or TRBD2 (5 bases each). The CDR3 contains 14 residues. V was shortened by 4 bases and J by 0 bases, with 8 bases between the two germline ends. Germline V gene sequence: CDR1 MNHNS, CDR2 SASEGT. This CDR3 reads CASSGGSSTDTQYF. The CDR3 region has the DNA TGTGCCAGCAGTGGGGGGAGTAGCACAGATACGCAGTATTTT.

There are a few counts of this clone. The rearrangement uses TRBV19 and TRBJ2-1; 9 bases map to TRBD2. Trimming at V came to 3 bases and at J to 0 bases, leaving 6 bases not matched to a gene. CDR1 is LNHDA and CDR2 is SQIVND in the germline V gene (reference sequence). The CDR3 sequence is 17 residues long. The CDR3 DNA is TGTGCCAGTAGTATGCCTCTAGCGGGGAACTCCTACAATGAGCAGTTCTTC. It is translated as CASSMPLAGNSYNEQFF.

The chain uses TRBV11-2 and TRBJ2-1; TRBD2 might be the D (5 bases). This CDR3 has 14 amino acids. V dropped 4 bases and J dropped 6 bases, with 13 bases sitting between them. CDR1 and CDR2 (germline): SGHAT, FQNNGV. CDR3 in amino acids: CASSSSGNRNEQFF. CDR3 nucleotide sequence: TGTGCCAGCAGCTCCTCGGGGAATCGCAATGAGCAGTTCTTC.

The gene calls are TRBV6-1 and TRBJ2-3, with 8 bases identical to TRBD1. Germline V gene sequence: CDR1 MNHNS, CDR2 SASEGT. The CDR3 extends over 13 amino acids. The V and J ends lost 4 bases and 6 bases, in that order; junction bases with no gene match: 3. The CDR3 coding sequence is TGTGCCAGCAGTGCAGGGGGCTGGGATACGCAGTATTTT. This gives the protein CASSAGGWDTQYF.

This clone was seen just once. The gene calls are TRBV5-4 and TRBJ2-5; D is unresolved. Germline CDR1 reads SGHNT; CDR2 reads YYREEE (reference sequence). The germline V and J ends were trimmed by 1 base and 5 bases, with 6 bases remaining between them. This CDR3 has 12 residues. CDR3 sequence: CASSLRRETQYF. CDR3 bases: TGTGCCAGCAGCTTGCGAAGGGAGACCCAGTACTTC.

V and J are TRBV6-5 and TRBJ2-5; 7 bases line up with TRBD2. This CDR3 has 14 residues. Germline assignment: CDR1 MNHEY and CDR2 SVGAGI. V was pared by 8 bases and J by 3 bases, with 9 bases of the junction left unmatched. The CDR3 reads CASRGMGGEETQYF. The CDR3 region has the DNA TGTGCCAGCCGGGGGATGGGGGGGGAAGAGACCCAGTACTTC.